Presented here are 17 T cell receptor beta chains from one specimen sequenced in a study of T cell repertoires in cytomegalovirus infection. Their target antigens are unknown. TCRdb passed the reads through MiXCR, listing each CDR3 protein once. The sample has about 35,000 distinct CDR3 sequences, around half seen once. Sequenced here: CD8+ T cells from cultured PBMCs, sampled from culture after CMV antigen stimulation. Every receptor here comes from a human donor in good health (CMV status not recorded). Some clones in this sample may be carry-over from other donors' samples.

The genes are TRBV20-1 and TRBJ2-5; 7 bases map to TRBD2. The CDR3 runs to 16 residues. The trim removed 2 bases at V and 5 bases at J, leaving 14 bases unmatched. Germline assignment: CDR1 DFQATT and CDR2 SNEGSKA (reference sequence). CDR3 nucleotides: TGCAGTGCTAGACCCTTCCTGTCTGGGGAGGGGGAGACCCAGTACTTC. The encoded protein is CSARPFLSGEGETQYF.

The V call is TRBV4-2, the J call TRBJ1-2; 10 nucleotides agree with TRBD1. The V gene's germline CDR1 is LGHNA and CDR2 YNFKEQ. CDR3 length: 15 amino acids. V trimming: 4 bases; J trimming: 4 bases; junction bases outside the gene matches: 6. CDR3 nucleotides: TGTGCCAGCAGCCCGGGACAGGGGAACCGCTATGGCTACACCTTC. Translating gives CASSPGQGNRYGYTF.

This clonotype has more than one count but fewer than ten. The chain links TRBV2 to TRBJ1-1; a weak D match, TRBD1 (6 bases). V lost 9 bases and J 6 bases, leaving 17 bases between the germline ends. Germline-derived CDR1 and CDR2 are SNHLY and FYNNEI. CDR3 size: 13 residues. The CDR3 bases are TGTGCCAGGATACAGGGAACATTCGCTGAAGCTTTCTTT. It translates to CARIQGTFAEAFF.

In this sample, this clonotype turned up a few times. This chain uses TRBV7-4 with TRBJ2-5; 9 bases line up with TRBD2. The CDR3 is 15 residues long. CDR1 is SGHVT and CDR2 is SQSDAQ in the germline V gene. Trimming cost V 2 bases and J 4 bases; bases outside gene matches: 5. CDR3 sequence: CASSLRGGATETQYF. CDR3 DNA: TGTGCCAGCAGCTTACGCGGGGGGGCAACAGAGACCCAGTACTTC.

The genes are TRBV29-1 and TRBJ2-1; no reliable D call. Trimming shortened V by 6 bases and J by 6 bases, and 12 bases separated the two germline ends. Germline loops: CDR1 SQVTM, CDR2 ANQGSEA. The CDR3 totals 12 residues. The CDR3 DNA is TGCAGCGTCCTGGACGAGTTCAATGAGCAGTTCTTC. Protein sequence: CSVLDEFNEQFF.

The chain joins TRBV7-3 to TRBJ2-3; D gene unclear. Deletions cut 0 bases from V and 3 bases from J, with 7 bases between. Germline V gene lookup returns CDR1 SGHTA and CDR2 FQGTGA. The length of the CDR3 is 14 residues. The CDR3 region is CASSLTGQTDTQYF. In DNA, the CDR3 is TGTGCCAGCAGCTTAACGGGCCAGACAGATACGCAGTATTTT. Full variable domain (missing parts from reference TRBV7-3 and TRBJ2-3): GAGVSQTPSNKVTEKGKYVELRCDPISGHTALYWYRQSLGQGPEFLIYFQGTGAADDSGLPNDRFFAVRPEGSVSTLKIQRTERGDSAVYLCASSLTGQTDTQYFGPGTRLTVL.

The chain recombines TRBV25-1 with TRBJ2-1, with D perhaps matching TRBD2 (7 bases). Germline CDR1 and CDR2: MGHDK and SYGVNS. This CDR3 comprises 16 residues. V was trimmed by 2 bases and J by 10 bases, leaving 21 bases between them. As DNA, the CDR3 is TGTGCCAGCAGTGAAGATGCGGGAGTAATAGGGGGGGAGCAGTTCTTC. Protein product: CASSEDAGVIGGEQFF.

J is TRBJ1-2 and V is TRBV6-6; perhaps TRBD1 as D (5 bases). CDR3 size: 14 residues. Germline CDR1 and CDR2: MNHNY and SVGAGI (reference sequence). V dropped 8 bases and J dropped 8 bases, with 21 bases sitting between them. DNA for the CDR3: TGTGCCAGCGGACCTGGGGAGGGGATAGTGGGCTACACCTTC. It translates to CASGPGEGIVGYTF.

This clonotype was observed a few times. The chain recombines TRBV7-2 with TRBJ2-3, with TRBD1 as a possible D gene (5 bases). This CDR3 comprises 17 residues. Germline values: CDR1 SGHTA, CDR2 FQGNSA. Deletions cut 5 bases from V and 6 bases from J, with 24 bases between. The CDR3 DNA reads TGTGCCAGCAGCCAGAAAAGGACAAGCAGGCATGTGGATACGCAGTATTTT. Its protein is CASSQKRTSRHVDTQYF.

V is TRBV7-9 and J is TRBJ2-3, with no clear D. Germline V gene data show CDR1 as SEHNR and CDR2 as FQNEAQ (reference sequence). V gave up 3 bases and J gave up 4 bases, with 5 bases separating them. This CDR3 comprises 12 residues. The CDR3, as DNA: TGTGCCAGCAGCTTCAGACCAGATACGCAGTATTTT. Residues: CASSFRPDTQYF.

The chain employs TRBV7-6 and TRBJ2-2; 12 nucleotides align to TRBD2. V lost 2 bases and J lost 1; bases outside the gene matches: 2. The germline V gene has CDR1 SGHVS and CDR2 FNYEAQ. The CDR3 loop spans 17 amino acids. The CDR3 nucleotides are TGTGCCAGCAGCTTACCTAGCGGGGGGGTGAACACCGGGGAGCTGTTTTTT. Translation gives CASSLPSGGVNTGELFF. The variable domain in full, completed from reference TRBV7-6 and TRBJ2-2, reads GAGVSQSPRYKVTKRGQDVALRCDPISGHVSLYWYRQALGQGPEFLTYFNYEAQQDKSGLPNDRFSAERPEGSISTLTIQRTEQRDSAMYRCASSLPSGGVNTGELFFGEGSRLTVL.

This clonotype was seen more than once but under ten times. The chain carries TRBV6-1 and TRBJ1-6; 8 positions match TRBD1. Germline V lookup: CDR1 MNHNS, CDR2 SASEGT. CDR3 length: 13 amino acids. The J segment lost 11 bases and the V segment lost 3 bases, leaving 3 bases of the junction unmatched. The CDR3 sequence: CASSETGVAPLHF. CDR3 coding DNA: TGTGCCAGCAGTGAGACAGGGGTGGCACCCCTCCACTTT.

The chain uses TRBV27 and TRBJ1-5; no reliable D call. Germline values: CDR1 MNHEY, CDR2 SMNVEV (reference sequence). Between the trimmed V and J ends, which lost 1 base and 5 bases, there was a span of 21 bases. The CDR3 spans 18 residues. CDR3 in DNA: TGTGCCAGCAGTTTATACGGGAACAGAGGGTTGGGTGATCAGCCCCAGCATTTT. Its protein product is CASSLYGNRGLGDQPQHF.

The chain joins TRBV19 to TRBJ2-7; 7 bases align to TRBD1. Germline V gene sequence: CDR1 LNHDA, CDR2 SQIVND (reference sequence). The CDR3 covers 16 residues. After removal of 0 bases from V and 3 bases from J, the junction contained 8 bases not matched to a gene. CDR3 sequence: CASSIDIGTAFYEQYF. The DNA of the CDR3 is TGTGCCAGTAGTATAGACATCGGGACAGCCTTCTACGAGCAGTACTTC.

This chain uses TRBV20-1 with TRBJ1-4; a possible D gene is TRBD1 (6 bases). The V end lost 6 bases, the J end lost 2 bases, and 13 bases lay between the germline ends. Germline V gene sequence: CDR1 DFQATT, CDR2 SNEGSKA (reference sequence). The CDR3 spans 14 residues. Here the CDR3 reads CSAKRGLTNEKLFF. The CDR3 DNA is TGCAGTGCCAAGCGGGGGCTCACTAATGAAAAACTGTTTTTT.

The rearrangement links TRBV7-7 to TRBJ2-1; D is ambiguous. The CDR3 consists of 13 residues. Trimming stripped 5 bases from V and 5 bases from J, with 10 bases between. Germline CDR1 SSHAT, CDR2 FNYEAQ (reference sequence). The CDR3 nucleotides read TGTGCCAGCAGCCCCGTGGACCACAATGAGCAGTTCTTC. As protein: CASSPVDHNEQFF.

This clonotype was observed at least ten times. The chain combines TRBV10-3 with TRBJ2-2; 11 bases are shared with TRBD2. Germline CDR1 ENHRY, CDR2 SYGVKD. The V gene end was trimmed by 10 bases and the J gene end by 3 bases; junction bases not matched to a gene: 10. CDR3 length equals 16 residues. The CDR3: CATSGGTSGYTGELFF. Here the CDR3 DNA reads TGTGCCACCTCTGGTGGGACTAGCGGATACACCGGGGAGCTGTTTTTT.